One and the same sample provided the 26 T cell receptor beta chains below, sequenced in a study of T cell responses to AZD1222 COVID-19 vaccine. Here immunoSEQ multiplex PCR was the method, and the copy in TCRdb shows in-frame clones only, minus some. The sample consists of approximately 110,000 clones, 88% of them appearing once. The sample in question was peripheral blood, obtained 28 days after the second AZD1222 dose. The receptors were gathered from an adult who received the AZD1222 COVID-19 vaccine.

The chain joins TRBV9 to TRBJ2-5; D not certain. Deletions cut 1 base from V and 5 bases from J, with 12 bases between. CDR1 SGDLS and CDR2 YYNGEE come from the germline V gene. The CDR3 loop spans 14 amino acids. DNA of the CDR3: TGTGCCAGCAGCGTACTCCTTTCCGGGGAGACCCAGTACTTC. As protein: CASSVLLSGETQYF.

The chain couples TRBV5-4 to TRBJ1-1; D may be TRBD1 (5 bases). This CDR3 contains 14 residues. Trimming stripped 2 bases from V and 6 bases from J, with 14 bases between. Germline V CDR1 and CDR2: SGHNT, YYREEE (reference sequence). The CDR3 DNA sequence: TGTGCCAGCAGCTTCGGTAGCAGAGGGGCTGAAGCTTTCTTT. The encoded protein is CASSFGSRGAEAFF.

CDR3 bases: TGTGCCACCCGACAGGGGGCGGCCACTGAAGCTTTCTTT. As protein: CATRQGAATEAFF. The V call is TRBV10-3, the J call TRBJ1-1; 10 bases fit TRBD1. Germline lookup yields CDR1 ENHRY and CDR2 SYGVKD. V lost 10 bases and J lost 4; bases outside the gene matches: 6. This CDR3 region has 13 residues.

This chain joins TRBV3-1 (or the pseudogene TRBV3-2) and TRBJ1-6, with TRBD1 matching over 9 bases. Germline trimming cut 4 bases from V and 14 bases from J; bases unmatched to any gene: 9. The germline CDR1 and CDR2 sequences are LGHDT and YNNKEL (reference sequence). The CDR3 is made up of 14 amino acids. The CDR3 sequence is CASSLQGAPVALHF. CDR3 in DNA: TGTGCCAGCAGCCTACAGGGGGCCCCAGTGGCCCTCCACTTT.

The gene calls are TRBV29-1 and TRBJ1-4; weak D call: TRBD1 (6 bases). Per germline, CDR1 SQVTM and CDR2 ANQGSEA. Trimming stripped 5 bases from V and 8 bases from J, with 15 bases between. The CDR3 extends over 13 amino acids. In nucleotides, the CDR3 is TGCAGCGTTACAGGGCCCTTAGGGGAAAAACTGTTTTTT. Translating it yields CSVTGPLGEKLFF.

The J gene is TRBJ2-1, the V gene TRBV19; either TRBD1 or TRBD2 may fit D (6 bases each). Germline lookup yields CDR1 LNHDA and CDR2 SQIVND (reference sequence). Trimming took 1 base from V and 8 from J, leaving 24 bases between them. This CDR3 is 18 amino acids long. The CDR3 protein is CASSIGRSGATFHHEQFF. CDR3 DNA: TGTGCCAGTAGTATAGGAAGGTCGGGGGCGACGTTTCATCATGAGCAGTTCTTC.

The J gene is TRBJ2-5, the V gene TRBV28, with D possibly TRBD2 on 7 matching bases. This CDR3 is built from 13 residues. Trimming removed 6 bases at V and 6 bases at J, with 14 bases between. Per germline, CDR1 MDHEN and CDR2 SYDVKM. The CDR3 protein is CASREGGMKTQYF. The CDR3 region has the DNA TGTGCCAGCAGGGAGGGGGGGATGAAGACCCAGTACTTC.

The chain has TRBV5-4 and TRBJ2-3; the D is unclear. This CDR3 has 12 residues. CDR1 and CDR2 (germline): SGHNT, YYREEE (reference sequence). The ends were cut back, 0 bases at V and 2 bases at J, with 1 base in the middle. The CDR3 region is CASSLATDTQYF. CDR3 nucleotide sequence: TGTGCCAGCAGCTTGGCCACAGATACGCAGTATTTT.

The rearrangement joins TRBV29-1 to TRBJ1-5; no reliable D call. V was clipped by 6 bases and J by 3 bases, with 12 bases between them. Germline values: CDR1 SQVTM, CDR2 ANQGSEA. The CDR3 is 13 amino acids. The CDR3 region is CSVGSSPNQPQHF. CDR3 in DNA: TGCAGCGTGGGTAGCAGCCCCAATCAGCCCCAGCATTTT.

CDR3 in amino acids: CAISEYREVDNEQFF. The CDR3, as DNA: TGTGCCATCAGTGAGTACAGGGAGGTAGACAATGAGCAGTTCTTC. V and J are TRBV10-3 and TRBJ2-1; D could derive from TRBD1 or TRBD2 (6 bases each). There are 15 residues in the CDR3. Germline V CDR1 and CDR2: ENHRY, SYGVKD. V was clipped by 1 base and J by 5 bases, with 12 bases between them.

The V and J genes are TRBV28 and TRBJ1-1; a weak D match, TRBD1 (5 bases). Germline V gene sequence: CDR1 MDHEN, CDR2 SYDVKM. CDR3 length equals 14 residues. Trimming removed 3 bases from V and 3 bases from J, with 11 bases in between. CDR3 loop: CASSFRDPHTEAFF. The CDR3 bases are TGTGCCAGCAGTTTCCGGGACCCTCACACTGAAGCTTTCTTT.

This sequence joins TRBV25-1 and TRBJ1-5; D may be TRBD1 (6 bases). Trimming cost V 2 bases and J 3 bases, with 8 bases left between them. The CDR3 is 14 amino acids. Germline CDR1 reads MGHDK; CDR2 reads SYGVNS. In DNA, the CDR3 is TGTGCCAGCAGTGAACAGGGGCTCAATCAGCCCCAGCATTTT. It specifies CASSEQGLNQPQHF.

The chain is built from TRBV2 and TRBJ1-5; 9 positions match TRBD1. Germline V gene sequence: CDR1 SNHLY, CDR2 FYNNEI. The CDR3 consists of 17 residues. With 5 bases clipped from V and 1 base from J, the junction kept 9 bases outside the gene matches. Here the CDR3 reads CASSRTGDMWSNQPQHF. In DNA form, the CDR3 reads TGTGCCAGCAGTAGGACAGGGGACATGTGGAGCAATCAGCCCCAGCATTTT.

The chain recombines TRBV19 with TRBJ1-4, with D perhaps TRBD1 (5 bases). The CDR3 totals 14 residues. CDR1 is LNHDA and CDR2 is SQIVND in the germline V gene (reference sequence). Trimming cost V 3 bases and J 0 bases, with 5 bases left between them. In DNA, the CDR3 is TGTGCCAGTAGTATGACAGCAACTAATGAAAAACTGTTTTTT. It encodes CASSMTATNEKLFF.

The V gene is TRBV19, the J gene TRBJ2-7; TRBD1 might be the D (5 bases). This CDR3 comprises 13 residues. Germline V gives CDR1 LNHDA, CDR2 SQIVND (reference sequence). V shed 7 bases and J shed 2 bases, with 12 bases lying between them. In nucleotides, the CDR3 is TGTGCCAGTACGTCGCAGGGAACCTACGAGCAGTACTTC. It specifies CASTSQGTYEQYF. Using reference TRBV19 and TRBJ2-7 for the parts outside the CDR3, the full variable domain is DGGITQSPKYLFRKEGQNVTLSCEQNLNHDAMYWYRQDPGQGLRLIYYSQIVNDFQKGDIAEGYSVSREKKESFPLTVTSAQKNPTAFYLCASTSQGTYEQYFGPGTRLTVT.

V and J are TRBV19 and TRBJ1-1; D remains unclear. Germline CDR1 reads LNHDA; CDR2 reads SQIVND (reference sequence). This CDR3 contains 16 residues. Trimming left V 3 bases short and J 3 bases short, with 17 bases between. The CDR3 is CASSMGRPVRDTEAFF. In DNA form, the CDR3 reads TGTGCCAGTAGTATGGGCCGGCCAGTTAGGGACACTGAAGCTTTCTTT.

The CDR3 region has the DNA TGTGCCAGCAGTCGCGGGACGGTGAACACTGAAGCTTTCTTT. Encoded protein: CASSRGTVNTEAFF. This chain uses TRBV6-2 or TRBV6-3 with TRBJ1-1, with D possibly matching TRBD1 (5 bases). The germline V and J ends were trimmed by 5 bases and 0 bases, with 10 bases remaining between them. Germline CDR1 reads MNHEY; CDR2 reads SVGEGT. The CDR3 is 14 amino acids.

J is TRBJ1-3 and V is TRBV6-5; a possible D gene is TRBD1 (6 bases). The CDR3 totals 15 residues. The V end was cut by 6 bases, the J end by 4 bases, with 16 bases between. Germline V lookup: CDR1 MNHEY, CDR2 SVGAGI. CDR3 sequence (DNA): TGTGCCAGCAGGCCCCCAGGGGACTCAGGAAACACCATATATTTT. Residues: CASRPPGDSGNTIYF.

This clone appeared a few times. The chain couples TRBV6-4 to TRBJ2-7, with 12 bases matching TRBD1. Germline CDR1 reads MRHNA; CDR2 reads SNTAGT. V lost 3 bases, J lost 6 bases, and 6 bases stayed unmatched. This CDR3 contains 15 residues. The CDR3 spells CASSESRDRGPEQYF. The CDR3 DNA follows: TGTGCCAGCAGTGAATCCCGGGACAGGGGGCCCGAGCAGTACTTC.

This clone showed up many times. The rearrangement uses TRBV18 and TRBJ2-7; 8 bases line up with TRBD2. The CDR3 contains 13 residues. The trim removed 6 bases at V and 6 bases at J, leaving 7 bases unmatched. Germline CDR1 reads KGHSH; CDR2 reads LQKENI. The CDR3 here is CASSPRGGSEQYF. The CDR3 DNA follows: TGTGCCAGCTCCCCTCGGGGGGGGAGCGAGCAGTACTTC.

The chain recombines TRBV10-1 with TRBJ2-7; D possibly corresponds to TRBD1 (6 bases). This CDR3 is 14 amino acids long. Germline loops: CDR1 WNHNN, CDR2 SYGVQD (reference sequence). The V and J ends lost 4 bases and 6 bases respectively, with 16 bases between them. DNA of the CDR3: TGCGCCAGCAGTGGGACAGCCTTACCGGGCGAGCAGTACTTC. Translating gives CASSGTALPGEQYF.

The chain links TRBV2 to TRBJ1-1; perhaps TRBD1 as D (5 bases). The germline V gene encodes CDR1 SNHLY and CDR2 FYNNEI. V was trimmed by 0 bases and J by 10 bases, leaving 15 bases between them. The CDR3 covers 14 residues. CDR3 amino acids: CASSEAGGTGGAFF. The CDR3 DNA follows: TGTGCCAGCAGTGAAGCGGGGGGAACAGGCGGAGCTTTCTTT.

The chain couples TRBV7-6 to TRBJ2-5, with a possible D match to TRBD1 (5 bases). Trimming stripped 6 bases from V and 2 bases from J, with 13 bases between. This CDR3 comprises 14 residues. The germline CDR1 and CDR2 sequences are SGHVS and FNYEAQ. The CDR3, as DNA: TGTGCCAGCAGTCAAAGGGGTGGACAAGAGACCCAGTACTTC. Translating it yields CASSQRGGQETQYF. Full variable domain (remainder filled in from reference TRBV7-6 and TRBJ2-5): GAGVSQSPRYKVTKRGQDVALRCDPISGHVSLYWYRQALGQGPEFLTYFNYEAQQDKSGLPNDRFSAERPEGSISTLTIQRTEQRDSAMYRCASSQRGGQETQYFGPGTRLLVL.

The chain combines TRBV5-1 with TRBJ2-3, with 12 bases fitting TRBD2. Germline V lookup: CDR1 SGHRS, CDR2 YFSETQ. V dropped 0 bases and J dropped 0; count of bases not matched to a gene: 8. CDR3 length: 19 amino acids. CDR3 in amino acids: CASSLGWTSGATSTDTQYF. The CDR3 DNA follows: TGCGCCAGCAGCTTGGGCTGGACTAGCGGGGCTACTAGCACAGATACGCAGTATTTT.

The CDR3 loop is CASSTPATTSGKLFF. The CDR3 DNA reads TGTGCCAGCAGCACTCCAGCGACGACTTCGGGAAAACTGTTTTTT. This chain connects TRBV6-2 or TRBV6-3 to TRBJ1-4; D gene ambiguous. The V end was cut by 6 bases, the J end by 10 bases, with 21 bases between. CDR3 length: 15 amino acids. The germline V gene has CDR1 MNHEY and CDR2 SVGEGT.

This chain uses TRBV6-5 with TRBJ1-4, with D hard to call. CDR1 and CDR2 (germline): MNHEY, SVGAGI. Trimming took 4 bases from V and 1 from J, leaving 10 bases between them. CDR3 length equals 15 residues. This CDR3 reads CASSSGEGTNEKLFF. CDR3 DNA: TGTGCCAGCAGTTCCGGGGAGGGAACTAATGAAAAACTGTTTTTT.